The next 10 T cell receptor beta chains were all read from a single sample in a study of cytomegalovirus exposure and HLA in healthy donors. The primer mix had 60 Vbeta and 13 Jbeta primers. Measured with immunoSEQ multiplex PCR; TCRdb has only the in-frame clones, and not every one. This table holds 70,000 to 95,000 clones, around 77% found once. Sequencing was carried out using PBMCs. The receptors originated from a man in his fifties in good health and CMV-seronegative.

Only one count was recorded for this clone. The chain has TRBV7-3 and TRBJ2-3; 7 bases are a match to TRBD2. The V segment lost 2 bases and the J segment 1 base; nucleotides outside the gene matches: 3. Germline V gene lookup returns CDR1 SGHTA and CDR2 FQGTGA. The CDR3 contains 15 residues. The DNA of the CDR3 is TGTGCCAGCAGCTTACTCAGCGGGGGCACAGATACGCAGTATTTT. Amino acid sequence: CASSLLSGGTDTQYF.

The chain links TRBV6-1 to TRBJ2-7, with 7 bases that match TRBD1. This CDR3 is built from 13 residues. Germline lookup yields CDR1 MNHNS and CDR2 SASEGT. J was trimmed by 0 bases and V by 4 bases; bases with no gene match: 0. For the CDR3, the DNA is TGTGCCAGCAGTGGGGACAGCTCCTACGAGCAGTACTTC. Translating it yields CASSGDSSYEQYF.

This chain links TRBV7-8 with TRBJ1-5, with 10 bases aligning to TRBD1. V shed 3 bases, J shed 3 bases, and the junction held 8 bases outside the gene matches. CDR1 is SGHVS, CDR2 FQNEAQ, per germline. The CDR3 is 17 amino acids. DNA of the CDR3: TGTGCCAGCAGCTTTATCTCGGGACAGGGGTTCAATCAGCCCCAGCATTTT. The encoded protein is CASSFISGQGFNQPQHF.

The CDR3 DNA reads TGTGCCAGCAAGGGGCCCTTATATCAGCCCCAGCATTTT. It yields the protein CASKGPLYQPQHF. J is TRBJ1-5 and V is TRBV2; TRBD1 might be the D (5 bases). Trimming took off 7 bases at V and 5 bases at J, with 12 bases between the two ends. CDR3 length: 13 residues. Germline V gene lookup returns CDR1 SNHLY and CDR2 FYNNEI.

The chain has TRBV10-3 and TRBJ2-3, with 11 positions matching TRBD2. This CDR3 region has 15 residues. Germline V CDR1 and CDR2: ENHRY, SYGVKD. V was pared by 11 bases and J by 2 bases, with 9 bases of the junction left unmatched. CDR3: CASKTSGAHTDTQYF. The CDR3 DNA reads as TGTGCCTCCAAGACTAGCGGGGCCCACACAGATACGCAGTATTTT.

J is TRBJ2-3 and V is TRBV6-5, with D possibly matching TRBD2 (5 bases). Trimming pared 6 bases from V and 1 base from J, leaving 14 bases between. The CDR3 consists of 15 residues. CDR1 and CDR2 (germline): MNHEY, SVGAGI. The CDR3 sequence: CASSPGRLRTDTQYF. CDR3 DNA sequence: TGTGCCAGCAGCCCTGGGAGACTACGCACAGATACGCAGTATTTT.

The chain employs TRBV6-5 and TRBJ1-3, with D unclear. The assigned J gene may be wrong: the sequence end matches TRBJ2-2 better. The CDR3 has 12 amino acids. The germline CDR1 and CDR2 sequences are MNHEY and SVGAGI. In nucleotides, the CDR3 is TGTGCCAGCAGATATGGCACCGGGGAGCTGTTTTTT. Translating gives CASRYGTGELFF.

V usage is TRBV9 and J usage is TRBJ2-7; 8 nucleotides line up with TRBD2. The J segment lost 4 bases and the V segment lost 4 bases, leaving 10 bases of the junction unmatched. Germline CDR1 reads SGDLS; CDR2 reads YYNGEE. The CDR3 totals 15 residues. The CDR3: CASSLSGGGHYEQYF. In nucleotides, the CDR3 is TGTGCCAGCAGCTTATCGGGCGGGGGGCATTACGAGCAGTACTTC.

The rearrangement links TRBV4-3 to TRBJ1-6, with a possible D match to TRBD1 (5 bases). Between the trimmed V and J ends, which lost 2 bases and 6 bases, there was a span of 20 bases. Germline V CDR1 and CDR2: LGHNA, YSLEER. The CDR3 extends over 18 amino acids. CDR3 protein: CASSQHLRGVISNSPLHF. For the CDR3, the DNA is TGCGCCAGCAGCCAACACCTCCGGGGGGTCATTTCTAATTCACCCCTCCACTTT.

This chain connects TRBV18 to TRBJ2-4; perhaps TRBD2 as D (7 bases). This CDR3 is 13 amino acids long. Germline V CDR1 and CDR2: KGHSH, LQKENI. Trimming left V 6 bases short and J 6 bases short, with 12 bases between. CDR3 nucleotide sequence: TGTGCCAGCTCGACAGGCGGGGGAAACATTCAGTACTTC. It translates to CASSTGGGNIQYF.